This passage covers 20 T cell receptor beta chains from one sample sequenced in a study of OX40 agonist ivuxolimab in advanced cancers. This table comes from immunoSEQ multiplex PCR, and its TCRdb copy is limited to in-frame clones, with some not included. The sample has 45,000 to 50,000 clones, roughly 89% seen once; the top ten hold about 28%. The material sequenced was CD4+ or CD8+ T cells sorted from blood, taken in a trial of the OX40 agonist ivuxolimab. Receptor source: an adult with an advanced solid tumor such as melanoma, head and neck, liver or kidney cancer.

This clone was recorded only once. The chain couples TRBV5-7 to TRBJ2-1; D perhaps matches TRBD2 (6 bases). TRBV5-7 is marked as an open reading frame, function uncertain. This CDR3 contains 19 residues. Trimming took off 0 bases at V and 5 bases at J, with 24 bases between the two ends. Here the CDR3 DNA reads TGTGCCAGCAGCTTGGAGGCGGGGAGGCCCCGTTGGGGGAACAATGAGCAGTTCTTC. Residues: CASSLEAGRPRWGNNEQFF.

In nucleotides, the CDR3 is TGTGCCAGCAGAAAGGACCTTACAGAGACCCAGTACTTC. Translated, it gives CASRKDLTETQYF. The rearrangement joins TRBV6-5 to TRBJ2-5; D gene unclear. The V end lost 6 bases, the J end lost 4 bases, and 12 bases lay between the germline ends. CDR1 is MNHEY and CDR2 is SVGAGI in the germline V gene. The CDR3 is made up of 13 amino acids.

V gene TRBV27 combines with J gene TRBJ2-2; no clear D gene. Trimming shortened V by 2 bases and J by 6 bases, and 10 bases separated the two germline ends. This CDR3 comprises 14 residues. Germline V lookup: CDR1 MNHEY, CDR2 SMNVEV (reference sequence). CDR3 in amino acids: CASSLIPQAGELFF. The CDR3 nucleotides read TGTGCCAGCAGTTTAATTCCCCAGGCCGGGGAGCTGTTTTTT.

The chain carries TRBV7-9 and TRBJ2-5; the match to TRBD1 covers 9 bases. Judging by the DNA end, TRBJ2-7 fits better; the J call may be wrong. The CDR3 length is 12 residues. CDR1 is SEHNR, CDR2 FQNEAQ, per germline (reference sequence). DNA of the CDR3: TGTGCCAGCAGCCGACAGGGGGACGAGCAGTACTTC. Its translation: CASSRQGDEQYF.

The gene calls are TRBV11-1 and TRBJ2-5, with D unclear. The CDR3 length is 15 residues. The V and J ends lost 2 bases and 4 bases respectively, with 14 bases between them. The germline gives CDR1 SGHAT, CDR2 FQDESV (reference sequence). CDR3 residues: CASSLITRGRETQYF. The CDR3 DNA follows: TGTGCCAGCAGCTTAATAACACGTGGCAGAGAGACCCAGTACTTC.

The rearrangement joins TRBV7-2 to TRBJ2-7, with unresolved D. This CDR3 is 18 amino acids long. Deletions cut 0 bases from V and 2 bases from J, with 20 bases between. CDR1 is SGHTA, CDR2 FQGNSA, per germline. The CDR3 region is CASSLALLWATETYEQYF. The DNA for the CDR3 is TGTGCCAGCAGCTTAGCGTTGTTGTGGGCAACGGAGACCTACGAGCAGTACTTC.

The chain carries TRBV10-3 and TRBJ1-1, with TRBD1 identical over 7 bases. Germline CDR1 reads ENHRY; CDR2 reads SYGVKD. There are 14 residues in the CDR3. V lost 3 bases and J lost 5; bases outside the gene matches: 6. The CDR3 loop reads CAISEPTGETEAFF. The CDR3 DNA is TGTGCCATCAGTGAACCTACAGGGGAGACTGAAGCTTTCTTT.

The rearrangement links TRBV5-6 to TRBJ1-1; D remains ambiguous. Trimming cost V 8 bases and J 3 bases, with 11 bases left between them. Germline CDR1 is SGHDT and CDR2 is YYEEEE. The CDR3 consists of 12 residues. The CDR3 loop is CASVVGHTEAFF. Here the CDR3 DNA reads TGTGCCAGTGTCGTAGGGCACACTGAAGCTTTCTTT.

This clone was seen more than once but under ten times. This rearrangement joins TRBV11-2 to TRBJ2-2; unclear D gene. The V end lost 2 bases, the J end lost 4 bases, and 2 bases lay between the germline ends. CDR1 and CDR2 from the germline V gene are SGHAT and FQNNGV. The CDR3 covers 12 residues. Here the CDR3 reads CASSLITGELFF. The CDR3 nucleotides read TGTGCCAGCAGCTTAATCACCGGGGAGCTGTTTTTT.

The rearrangement links TRBV4-1 to TRBJ2-1, with D possibly being TRBD2 (6 bases). Trimming shortened V by 1 base and J by 9 bases, and 13 bases separated the two germline ends. Germline V CDR1 and CDR2: MGHRA, YSYEKL. This CDR3 contains 14 residues. CDR3 loop: CASSQGGYGSEQFF. Here the CDR3 DNA reads TGCGCCAGCAGCCAAGGGGGATACGGGAGTGAGCAGTTCTTC.

J is TRBJ2-1 and V is TRBV28; D call uncertain. This CDR3 is 15 amino acids long. Germline V CDR1 and CDR2: MDHEN, SYDVKM. With 6 bases removed from V and 0 bases from J, the gap between germline ends came to 12 bases. This CDR3 reads CASSSERISYNEQFF. The CDR3 bases are TGTGCCAGCAGCTCAGAGAGGATCTCCTACAATGAGCAGTTCTTC.

The chain is built from TRBV12-2 and TRBJ2-1; the DNA was not compared with TRBD2, the D call given in the table. TRBV12-2 is a pseudogene segment. The CDR3 is 14 amino acids. In DNA, the CDR3 is TGTGCAAGTCGCTCAACCGGCGGATACAATGAGCAGTTCTTC. This encodes CASRSTGGYNEQFF.

This rearrangement joins TRBV6-5 to TRBJ2-7; D might be TRBD1 or TRBD2, each matching 5 bases. V shed 2 bases and J shed 0 bases, with 8 bases lying between them. The CDR3 loop spans 14 amino acids. The germline CDR1 and CDR2 sequences are MNHEY and SVGAGI. This CDR3 is CASSYGTSSYEQYF. DNA of the CDR3: TGTGCCAGCAGTTACGGGACGAGCTCCTACGAGCAGTACTTC.

The CDR3 here is CASSLAQGRFNEQFF. As DNA, the CDR3 is TGTGCCAGCAGCTTAGCGCAGGGAAGGTTCAATGAGCAGTTCTTC. The V gene is TRBV7-9, the J gene TRBJ2-1; a possible D gene is TRBD1 (5 bases). The CDR3 runs 15 residues. V was pared by 0 bases and J by 6 bases, with 12 bases between. CDR1 SEHNR and CDR2 FQNEAQ come from the germline V gene (reference sequence).

The CDR3: CASSYSGTGSYEQYF. CDR3 in DNA: TGTGCCAGCAGTTACTCCGGAACGGGCTCCTACGAGCAGTACTTC. This chain connects TRBV27 to TRBJ2-7; D gene uncertain. Germline assignment: CDR1 MNHEY and CDR2 SMNVEV (reference sequence). With 4 bases removed from V and 0 bases from J, the gap between germline ends came to 13 bases. The CDR3 length is 15 residues.

The rearrangement joins TRBV12-5 to TRBJ1-2; the D gene is possibly TRBD1 (6 bases). The CDR3 is 12 amino acids. Trimming removed 5 bases at V and 10 bases at J, with 14 bases between. Germline lookup yields CDR1 LGHNT and CDR2 FRNRAP. CDR3 DNA: TGTGCTAGTGGTCCCTCTGGGACATTCTACACCTTC. This translates into CASGPSGTFYTF.

The chain links TRBV7-9 to TRBJ2-1; 9 nucleotides agree with TRBD2. This CDR3 has 17 amino acids. J gave up 7 bases and V 5 bases, and 15 bases lay outside the gene matches. Germline loops: CDR1 SEHNR, CDR2 FQNEAQ (reference sequence). Here the CDR3 reads CASSPPSSGMSENEQFF. The CDR3 DNA follows: TGTGCCAGCAGCCCACCCTCTAGCGGGATGAGCGAGAATGAGCAGTTCTTC.

V and J are TRBV19 and TRBJ1-5, with D unclear. V was shortened by 10 bases and J by 0 bases, with 22 bases between the two germline ends. CDR3 size: 17 residues. From germline, CDR1 is LNHDA and CDR2 SQIVND (reference sequence). The CDR3 DNA reads as TGTGCCACCGAGGCCAGTCCGAACTTATATAGCAATCAGCCCCAGCATTTT. Encoded protein: CATEASPNLYSNQPQHF.

This clone was seen more than once but under ten times. V is TRBV11-2 and J is TRBJ1-1; 8 bases are a match to TRBD1. V trimming: 1 base; J trimming: 4 bases; junction bases outside the gene matches: 5. CDR1 is SGHAT, CDR2 FQNNGV, per germline. The CDR3 is made up of 15 amino acids. The CDR3 loop is CASSLGQGLFTEAFF. The DNA of the CDR3 is TGTGCCAGCAGCTTAGGACAGGGGTTGTTCACTGAAGCTTTCTTT.

Written as DNA, the CDR3 is TGTGCCAGCAGCCCCACAGGGGACGGCTACGAGCAGTACTTC. Its translation is CASSPTGDGYEQYF. This chain connects TRBV11-3 to TRBJ2-7; 7 nucleotides match TRBD1. The CDR3 loop spans 14 amino acids. CDR1 SGHNT and CDR2 YENEEA come from the germline V gene. V was pared by 5 bases and J by 3 bases, with 7 bases of the junction left unmatched. The full variable domain, completed using reference TRBV11-3 and TRBJ2-7, is EAGVVQSPRYKIIEKKQPVAFWCNPISGHNTLYWYLQNLGQGPELLIRYENEEAVDDSQLPKDRFSAERLKGVDSTLKIQPAELGDSAVYLCASSPTGDGYEQYFGPGTRLTVT.